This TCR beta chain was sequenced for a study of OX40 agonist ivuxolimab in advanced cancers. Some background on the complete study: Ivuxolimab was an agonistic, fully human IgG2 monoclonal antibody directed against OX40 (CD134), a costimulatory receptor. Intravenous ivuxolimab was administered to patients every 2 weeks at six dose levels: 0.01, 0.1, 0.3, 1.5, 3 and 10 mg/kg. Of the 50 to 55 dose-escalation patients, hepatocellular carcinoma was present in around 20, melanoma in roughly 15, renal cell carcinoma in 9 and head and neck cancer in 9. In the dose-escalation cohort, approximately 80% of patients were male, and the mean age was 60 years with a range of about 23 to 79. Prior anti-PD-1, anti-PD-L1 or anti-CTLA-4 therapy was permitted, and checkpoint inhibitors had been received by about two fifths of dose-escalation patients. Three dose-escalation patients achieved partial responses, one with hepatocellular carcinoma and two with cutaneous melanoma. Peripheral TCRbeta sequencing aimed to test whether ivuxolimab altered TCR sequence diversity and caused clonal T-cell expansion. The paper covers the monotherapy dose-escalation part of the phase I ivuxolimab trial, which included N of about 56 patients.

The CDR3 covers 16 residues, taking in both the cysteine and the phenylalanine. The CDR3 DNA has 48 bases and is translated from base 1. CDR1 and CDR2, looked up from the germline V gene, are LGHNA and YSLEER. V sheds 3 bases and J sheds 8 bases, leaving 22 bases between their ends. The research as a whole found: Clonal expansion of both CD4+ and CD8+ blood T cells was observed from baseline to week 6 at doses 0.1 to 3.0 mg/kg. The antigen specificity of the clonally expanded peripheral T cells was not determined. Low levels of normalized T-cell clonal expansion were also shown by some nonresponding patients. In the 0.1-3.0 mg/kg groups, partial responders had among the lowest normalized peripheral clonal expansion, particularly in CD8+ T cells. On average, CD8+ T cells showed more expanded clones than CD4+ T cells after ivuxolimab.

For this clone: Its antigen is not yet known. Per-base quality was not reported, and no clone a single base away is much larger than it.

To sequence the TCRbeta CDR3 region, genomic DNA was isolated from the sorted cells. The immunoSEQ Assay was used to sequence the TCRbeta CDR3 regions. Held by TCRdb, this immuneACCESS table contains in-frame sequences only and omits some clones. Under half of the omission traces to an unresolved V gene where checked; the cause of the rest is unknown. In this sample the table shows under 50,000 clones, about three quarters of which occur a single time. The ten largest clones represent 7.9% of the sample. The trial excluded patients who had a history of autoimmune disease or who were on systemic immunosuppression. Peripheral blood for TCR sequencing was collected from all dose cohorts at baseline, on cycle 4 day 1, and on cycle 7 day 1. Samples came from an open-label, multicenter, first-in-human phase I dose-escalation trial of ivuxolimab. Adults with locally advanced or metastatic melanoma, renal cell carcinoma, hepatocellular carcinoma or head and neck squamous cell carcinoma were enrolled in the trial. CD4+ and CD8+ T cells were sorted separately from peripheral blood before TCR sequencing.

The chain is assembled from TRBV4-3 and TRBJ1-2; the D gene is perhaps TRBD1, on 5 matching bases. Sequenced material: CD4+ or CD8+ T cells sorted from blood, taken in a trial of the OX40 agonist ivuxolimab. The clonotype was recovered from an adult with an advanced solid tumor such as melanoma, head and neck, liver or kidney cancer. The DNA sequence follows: TGCGCCAGCAGCCATCCGTCCCCCCGGGGACGGCGGGGCTACACCTTC. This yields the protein CASSHPSPRGRRGYTF.